The clone carrying this TCR beta chain has a count of ten or more. Its cognate antigen is unknown. This entry comes from a study of T-cell reconstitution after alpha-beta-depleted transplantation in children. Trimming stripped 2 bases from V and 10 bases from J, with 9 bases between. This CDR3 has 11 amino acids. Preparing the TCRbeta library involved the use of unique molecular identifiers. TCRdb re-derived calls from the PCR reads in MiXCR, one entry per CDR3 protein. The sample consists of more than 400,000 distinct CDR3 sequences, more than 9.5% of them appearing once. General study results and limits: T-cell numbers and diversity one year post-transplant derived largely from freshly generated T cells. Reportedly, only several hundred clones from non-depleted graft cells drove alpha-beta T-cell counts at about two months. Surviving thymic progenitors and recipient T cells were the source of high TCRbeta diversity at day 60 in some patients.

The chain links TRBV12-3 or TRBV12-4 to TRBJ2-7, with D perhaps TRBD1 (5 bases). This receptor was taken from a female patient aged 2 to 10 who had a stem cell transplant for aplastic anemia, so the T cells may come from the graft donor. The input for sequencing was PBMCs, mostly from graft donor cells, taken 180 days after TCRalphabeta/CD19-depleted stem cell transplant. This CDR3 reads CASSLIQAQYV. In DNA form, the CDR3 reads TGTGCCAGCAGTTTAATACAGGCTCAGTACGTC.